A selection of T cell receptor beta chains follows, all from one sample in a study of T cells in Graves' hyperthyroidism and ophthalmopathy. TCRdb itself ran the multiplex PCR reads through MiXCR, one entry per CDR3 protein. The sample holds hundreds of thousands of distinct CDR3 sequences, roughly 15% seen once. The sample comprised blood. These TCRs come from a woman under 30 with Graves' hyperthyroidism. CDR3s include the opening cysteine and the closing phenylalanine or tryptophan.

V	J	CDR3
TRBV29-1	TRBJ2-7	CSVEGPGLSYEQYF
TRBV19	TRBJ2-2	CASTRGPLAGGITGELFF
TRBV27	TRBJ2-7	CASSFFGQGAHEQYF
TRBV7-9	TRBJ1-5	CASSSVGGPNQPQHF
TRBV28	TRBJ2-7	CASRLIRTRSRVHEQYF
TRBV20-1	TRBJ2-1	CSASPSSYNEQFF
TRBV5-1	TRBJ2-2	CASRGPANTGELFF
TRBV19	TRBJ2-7	CASSVSTGAYEQYF
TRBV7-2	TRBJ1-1	CASSFYSLNTEAFF
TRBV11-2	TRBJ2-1	CASSLILGLAYNEQFF
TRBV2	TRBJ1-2	CASILQGARGYTF
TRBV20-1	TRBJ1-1	CSALQGAEAFF
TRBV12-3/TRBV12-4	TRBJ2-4	CASQTGTGKNIQYF
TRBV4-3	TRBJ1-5	CASSGDRGLWSNQPQHF
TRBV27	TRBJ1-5	CASSPTPGGQYNQPQHF
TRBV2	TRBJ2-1	CASSVLIEQFF
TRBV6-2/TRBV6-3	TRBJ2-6	CASSRPQVSGANVLTF
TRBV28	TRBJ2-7	CASSFGQGNEQYF
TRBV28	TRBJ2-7	CASSFSTGQYF